This entry is about one T cell receptor beta chain. What it binds is unknown. Germline CDR1 KGHSH, CDR2 LQKENI. The CDR3 contains 13 residues. V was pared by 6 bases and J by 1 base, with 9 bases between. TCRdb's table, derived via immunoSEQ multiplex PCR, lists solely in-frame clones and lacks some. This sample has around 450,000 clones; around 90% occur once, and the top ten carry 12%. Treatment of the sample: some 19 received Ad26.COV2.S at low or high dose, single or two shots; about 5 received placebo; per-sample allocation not given. Day 63 after the first vaccine or placebo injection was the time point for sampling. This sample was taken from a study of Ad26.COV2.S vaccination and SARS-CoV-2 variants. Study as a whole: Enrolled in COV1001, the donor was in the Ad26.COV2.S trial arm, which received the vaccine. Study-wide results and caveats: Spike-specific responses of CD8+ and CD4+ T cells were reported to display substantial breadth after vaccination. Breadth of non-spike TCRs did not differ between vaccinees and placebo recipients. From the TCR breadth and depth analyses, total T cell responses may have been underestimated.

J is TRBJ1-1 and V is TRBV18; the D gene is possibly TRBD1 (5 bases). This TCR was sampled from a person aged 18-65 years who received the Ad26.COV2.S COVID-19 vaccine or a placebo. The specimen was peripheral blood, collected in a trial of Ad26.COV2.S vaccine versus placebo. CDR3 sequence (DNA): TGTGCCAGCTCGTCCGGGGGGAACACTGAAGCTTTCTTT. This encodes CASSSGGNTEAFF.